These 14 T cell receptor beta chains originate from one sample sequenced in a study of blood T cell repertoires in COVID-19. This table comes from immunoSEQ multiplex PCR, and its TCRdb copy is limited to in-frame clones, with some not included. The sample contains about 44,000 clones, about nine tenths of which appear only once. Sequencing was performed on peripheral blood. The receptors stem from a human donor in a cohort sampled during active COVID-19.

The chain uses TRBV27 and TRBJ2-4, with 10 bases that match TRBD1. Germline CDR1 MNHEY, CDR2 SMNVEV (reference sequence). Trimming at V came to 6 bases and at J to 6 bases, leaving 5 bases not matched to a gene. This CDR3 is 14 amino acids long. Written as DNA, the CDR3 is TGTGCCAGCAGAACCCGGACAGGGGGAAACATTCAGTACTTC. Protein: CASRTRTGGNIQYF.

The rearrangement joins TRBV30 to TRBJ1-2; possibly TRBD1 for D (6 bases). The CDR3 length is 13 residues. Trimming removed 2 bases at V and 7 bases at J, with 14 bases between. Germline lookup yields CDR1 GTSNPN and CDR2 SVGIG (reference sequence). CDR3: CAWSRTGFGGYTF. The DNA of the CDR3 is TGTGCCTGGAGTCGTACAGGGTTCGGTGGCTACACCTTC.

The DNA of the CDR3 is TGTGCCAGCAGTTACGGGGGCGGCTATGGCTACACCTTC. It codes for CASSYGGGYGYTF. V is TRBV6-2 or TRBV6-3 and J is TRBJ1-2, with D tentatively TRBD1 (6 bases). The germline V gene has CDR1 MNHEY and CDR2 SVGEGT. Trimming cost V 2 bases and J 4 bases, with 8 bases left between them. CDR3 length equals 13 residues.

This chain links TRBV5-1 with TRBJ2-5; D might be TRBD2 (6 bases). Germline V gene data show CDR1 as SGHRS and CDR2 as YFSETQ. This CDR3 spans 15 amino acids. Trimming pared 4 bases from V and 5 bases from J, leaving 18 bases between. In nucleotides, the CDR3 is TGCGCCAGCAGCACCCGGGGCGGGGAAATGGAGACCCAGTACTTC. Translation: CASSTRGGEMETQYF.

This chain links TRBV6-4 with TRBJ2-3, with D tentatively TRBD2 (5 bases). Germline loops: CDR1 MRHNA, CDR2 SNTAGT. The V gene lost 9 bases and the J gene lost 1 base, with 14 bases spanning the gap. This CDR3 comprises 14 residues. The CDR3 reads CARPTFSGTDTQYF. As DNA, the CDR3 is TGTGCCAGACCAACTTTTAGCGGCACAGATACGCAGTATTTT.

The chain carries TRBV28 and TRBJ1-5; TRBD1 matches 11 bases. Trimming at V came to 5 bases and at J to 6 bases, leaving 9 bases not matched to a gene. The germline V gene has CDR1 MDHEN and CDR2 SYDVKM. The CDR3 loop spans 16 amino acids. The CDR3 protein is CASSLMRDRGTQPQHF. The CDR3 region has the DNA TGTGCCAGCAGTCTTATGCGGGACAGGGGGACTCAGCCCCAGCATTTT.

CDR3 residues: CASSRVRVGGRSTEAFF. The CDR3 coding sequence is TGTGCCAGCAGTCGTGTCCGAGTCGGAGGCCGTAGCACTGAAGCTTTCTTT. The chain uses TRBV6-6 and TRBJ1-1; D call uncertain. Deletions cut 5 bases from V and 4 bases from J, with 23 bases between. The CDR3 contains 17 residues. Germline V gene sequence: CDR1 MNHNY, CDR2 SVGAGI (reference sequence).

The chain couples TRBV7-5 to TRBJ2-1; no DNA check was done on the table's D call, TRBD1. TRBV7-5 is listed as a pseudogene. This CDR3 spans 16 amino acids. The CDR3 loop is CVRSLDRQGSYNEQFF. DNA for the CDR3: TGTGTCAGAAGCTTAGATCGGCAGGGGTCCTACAATGAGCAGTTCTTC.

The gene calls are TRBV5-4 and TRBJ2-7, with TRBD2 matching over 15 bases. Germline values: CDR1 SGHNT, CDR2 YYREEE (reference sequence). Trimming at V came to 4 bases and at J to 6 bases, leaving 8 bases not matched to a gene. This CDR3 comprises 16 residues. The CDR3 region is CASSGGLAGGPFEQYF. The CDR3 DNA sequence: TGTGCCAGCAGCGGGGGACTAGCGGGGGGACCGTTCGAGCAGTACTTC.

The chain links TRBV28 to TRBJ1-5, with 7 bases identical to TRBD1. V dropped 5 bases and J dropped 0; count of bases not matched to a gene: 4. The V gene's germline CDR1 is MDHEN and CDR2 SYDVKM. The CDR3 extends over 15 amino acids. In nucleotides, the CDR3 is TGTGCCAGCAGTCTCGGACAGGTTAGCAATCAGCCCCAGCATTTT. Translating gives CASSLGQVSNQPQHF.

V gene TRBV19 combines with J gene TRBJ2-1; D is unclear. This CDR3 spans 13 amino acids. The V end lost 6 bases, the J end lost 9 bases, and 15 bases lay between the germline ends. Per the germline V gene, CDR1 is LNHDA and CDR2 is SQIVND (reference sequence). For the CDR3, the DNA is TGTGCCAGTAGGACCCGCCCGGCAGGTGAGCAGTTCTTC. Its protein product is CASRTRPAGEQFF.

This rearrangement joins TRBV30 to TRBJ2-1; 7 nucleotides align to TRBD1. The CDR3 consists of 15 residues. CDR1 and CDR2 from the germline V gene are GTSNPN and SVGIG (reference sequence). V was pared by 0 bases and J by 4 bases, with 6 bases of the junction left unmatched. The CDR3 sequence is CAWSVLGQSYNEQFF. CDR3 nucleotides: TGTGCCTGGAGTGTATTGGGACAGTCGTACAATGAGCAGTTCTTC. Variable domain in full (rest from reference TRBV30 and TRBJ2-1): SQTIHQWPATLVQPVGSPLSLECTVEGTSNPNLYWYRQAAGRGLQLLFYSVGIGQISSEVPQNLSASRPQDRQFILSSKKLLLSDSGFYLCAWSVLGQSYNEQFFGPGTRLTVL.

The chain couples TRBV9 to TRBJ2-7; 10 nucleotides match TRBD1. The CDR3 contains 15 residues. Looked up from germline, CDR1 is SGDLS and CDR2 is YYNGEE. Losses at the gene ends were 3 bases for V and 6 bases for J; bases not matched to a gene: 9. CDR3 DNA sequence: TGTGCCAGCAGCGAGACCGGGACAGGGGTAGGCGAGCAGTACTTC. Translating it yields CASSETGTGVGEQYF.

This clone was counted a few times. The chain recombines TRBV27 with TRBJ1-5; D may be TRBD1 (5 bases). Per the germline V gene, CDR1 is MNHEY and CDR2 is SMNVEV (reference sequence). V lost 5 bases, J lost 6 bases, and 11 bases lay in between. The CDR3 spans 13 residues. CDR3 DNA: TGTGCCAGCAGTATGGGAAGGGGTCAGCCCCAGCATTTT. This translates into CASSMGRGQPQHF.